Below, 23 T cell receptor beta chains from the same sample are listed, as sequenced in a study of cytomegalovirus exposure and HLA in healthy donors. The PCR was carried out with 60 Vbeta primers and 13 Jbeta primers. Profiling relied on immunoSEQ multiplex PCR, and the TCRdb table lists in-frame clones only, not all of them. The data show about 150,000 clones, 85% seen once. Sequencing used PBMCs. These receptors were collected from a boy between 2 and 10 years old in good health and CMV-seronegative.

The J gene is TRBJ1-1, the V gene TRBV28; D call uncertain. Looked up from germline, CDR1 is MDHEN and CDR2 is SYDVKM. This CDR3 contains 11 residues. Trimming took off 5 bases at V and 3 bases at J, with 4 bases between the two ends. The CDR3 region is CASSLDTEAFF. The DNA for the CDR3 is TGTGCCAGCAGTCTCGACACTGAAGCTTTCTTT.

The chain joins TRBV14 to TRBJ1-1; TRBD1 matches 12 bases. The length of the CDR3 is 16 residues. The germline gives CDR1 SGHDN, CDR2 FVKESK. V dropped 4 bases and J dropped 2; count of bases not matched to a gene: 5. As DNA, the CDR3 is TGTGCCAGCAGCCCAGGGACAGGGGGCTCAAACACTGAAGCTTTCTTT. Translation: CASSPGTGGSNTEAFF.

The rearrangement joins TRBV19 to TRBJ2-5, with TRBD1 matching over 8 bases. Germline V CDR1 and CDR2: LNHDA, SQIVND (reference sequence). V lost 5 bases, J lost 5 bases, and 4 bases stayed unmatched. The CDR3 sequence is 13 residues long. The CDR3 sequence is CASSDRGRETQYF. CDR3 bases: TGTGCCAGTAGTGACAGGGGCCGGGAGACCCAGTACTTC.

The chain employs TRBV27 and TRBJ2-5, with 12 bases matching TRBD2. The CDR3 is made up of 17 amino acids. Germline lookup yields CDR1 MNHEY and CDR2 SMNVEV (reference sequence). Unmatched junction bases numbered 10, after V lost 4 bases and J lost 4 bases. CDR3 nucleotide sequence: TGTGCCAGCAGTTCGCTAGCGGGAGGGATCGATAGAGAGACCCAGTACTTC. It encodes CASSSLAGGIDRETQYF.

This chain links TRBV27 with TRBJ2-3, with TRBD2 matching over 9 bases. V lost 2 bases and J lost 6; bases outside the gene matches: 9. CDR1 and CDR2 (germline): MNHEY, SMNVEV (reference sequence). The CDR3 extends over 16 amino acids. CDR3 bases: TGTGCCAGCAGTTTACAGCGGGGGGCCTCTCGTGATACGCAGTATTTT. Its protein is CASSLQRGASRDTQYF.

This clone showed up just once. CDR3 loop: CASSPKLPPQETQYF. The CDR3 nucleotides are TGTGCCAGCAGCCCCAAGCTACCCCCGCAAGAGACCCAGTACTTC. The chain uses TRBV6-6 and TRBJ2-5; D unclear. This CDR3 is built from 15 residues. Trimming took off 6 bases at V and 2 bases at J, with 16 bases between the two ends. Looked up from germline, CDR1 is MNHNY and CDR2 is SVGAGI (reference sequence).

This rearrangement joins TRBV6-5 to TRBJ1-6, with a tentative D call TRBD1 (6 bases). This CDR3 contains 14 residues. Germline V CDR1 and CDR2: MNHEY, SVGAGI. Trimming took 6 bases from V and 0 from J, leaving 6 bases between them. This chain's CDR3 is CASRDSSYNSPLHF. The DNA of the CDR3 is TGTGCCAGCAGGGACAGCTCCTATAATTCACCCCTCCACTTT.

The V gene is TRBV6-1, the J gene TRBJ1-3; D gene ambiguous. Germline CDR1 reads MNHNS; CDR2 reads SASEGT. The ends were cut back, 10 bases at V and 1 base at J, with 11 bases in the middle. The CDR3 extends over 13 amino acids. The CDR3 region is CATFERSGNTIYF. The DNA of the CDR3 is TGTGCCACCTTCGAGAGGTCTGGAAACACCATATATTTT.

V is TRBV5-1 and J is TRBJ1-1; D gene ambiguous. Trimming pared 0 bases from V and 1 base from J, leaving 10 bases between. CDR1 is SGHRS and CDR2 is YFSETQ in the germline V gene. This CDR3 comprises 15 residues. The CDR3 DNA is TGCGCCAGCAGCTTGGCGGGGTCCGGGAACACTGAAGCTTTCTTT. Its translation is CASSLAGSGNTEAFF.

The rearrangement uses TRBV6-1 and TRBJ1-1; no clear D. The V gene lost 2 bases and the J gene lost 4 bases, with 11 bases spanning the gap. CDR1 is MNHNS, CDR2 SASEGT, per germline. The CDR3 is 14 amino acids. The CDR3 here is CASSELAGSTEAFF. CDR3 bases: TGTGCCAGCAGTGAACTGGCGGGGTCCACTGAAGCTTTCTTT.

This rearrangement joins TRBV5-4 to TRBJ1-2; 7 bases are shared with TRBD1. The length of the CDR3 is 16 residues. Germline CDR1 and CDR2: SGHNT and YYREEE (reference sequence). The V and J ends lost 4 bases and 9 bases, in that order; junction bases with no gene match: 18. The CDR3 is CASSRDSPLGAYRYTF. CDR3 sequence (DNA): TGTGCCAGCAGCCGGGACAGTCCCTTGGGGGCTTACCGCTACACCTTC. The full variable domain, rest sourced from reference TRBV5-4 and TRBJ1-2, is ETGVTQSPTHLIKTRGQQVTLRCSSQSGHNTVSWYQQALGQGPQFIFQYYREEENGRGNFPPRFSGLQFPNYSSELNVNALELDDSALYLCASSRDSPLGAYRYTFGSGTRLTVV.

V is TRBV19 and J is TRBJ1-2; 8 positions match TRBD1. The CDR3 sequence is 14 residues long. V dropped 3 bases and J dropped 8; count of bases not matched to a gene: 8. Germline CDR1 and CDR2: LNHDA and SQIVND (reference sequence). This chain's CDR3 is CASSIRGQAAGYTF. CDR3 DNA: TGTGCCAGTAGTATTAGGGGACAGGCTGCGGGCTACACCTTC.

V gene TRBV19 combines with J gene TRBJ2-1; 9 bases fit TRBD2. Germline loops: CDR1 LNHDA, CDR2 SQIVND (reference sequence). The CDR3 spans 13 residues. V was clipped by 10 bases and J by 3 bases; unmatched bases: 4. The CDR3 spells CATRTSVYNEQFF. CDR3 nucleotides: TGTGCCACCAGGACTAGCGTCTACAATGAGCAGTTCTTC.

This clone came up a few times. The J gene is TRBJ2-7, the V gene TRBV25-1; D gene unclear. Germline CDR1 and CDR2: MGHDK and SYGVNS. CDR3 length: 11 amino acids. V was trimmed by 4 bases and J by 2 bases, leaving 3 bases between them. The CDR3 DNA sequence: TGTGCCAGCAGTGTAGCCTACGAGCAGTACTTC. This encodes CASSVAYEQYF.

The chain combines TRBV28 with TRBJ1-2; no clear D gene. The CDR3 loop spans 13 amino acids. Germline-derived CDR1 and CDR2 are MDHEN and SYDVKM. V was cut by 2 bases and J by 2 bases, with 6 bases left in between. Here the CDR3 DNA reads TGTGCCAGCAGTTTAAAGGAGAACTATGGCTACACCTTC. Amino acids: CASSLKENYGYTF.

The gene calls are TRBV27 and TRBJ2-5; D uncertain. This CDR3 region has 13 residues. Germline V gene sequence: CDR1 MNHEY, CDR2 SMNVEV (reference sequence). V was clipped by 5 bases and J by 8 bases, with 15 bases between them. The CDR3 is CASSLTGLETQYF. CDR3 coding DNA: TGTGCCAGCAGTCTCACTGGGCTGGAAACCCAGTACTTC.

This clone was observed a few times. V and J are TRBV19 and TRBJ1-1; no reliable D call. The germline V gene has CDR1 LNHDA and CDR2 SQIVND (reference sequence). The CDR3 has 10 residues. V lost 8 bases and J 7 bases, leaving 8 bases between the germline ends. The CDR3 protein is CASGALEAFF. CDR3 nucleotide sequence: TGTGCCAGTGGAGCCCTTGAAGCTTTCTTT.

The chain links TRBV6-6 to TRBJ1-4; D is possibly TRBD1 (6 bases). CDR1 and CDR2 from the germline V gene are MNHNY and SVGAGI (reference sequence). The length of the CDR3 is 15 residues. V was trimmed by 2 bases and J by 6 bases, leaving 13 bases between them. CDR3 residues: CASSYHRVGDEKLFF. In DNA form, the CDR3 reads TGTGCCAGCAGTTACCACAGGGTCGGGGATGAAAAACTGTTTTTT.

Only one count was recorded for this clone. The genes are TRBV19 and TRBJ1-5; TRBD1 might be the D (6 bases). The CDR3 totals 16 residues. V was cut by 5 bases and J by 3 bases, with 17 bases left in between. Germline V lookup: CDR1 LNHDA, CDR2 SQIVND (reference sequence). The CDR3 region is CASSPKGGGYNQPQHF. CDR3 DNA sequence: TGTGCCAGTAGTCCCAAGGGGGGGGGCTACAATCAGCCCCAGCATTTT.

The genes are TRBV20-1 and TRBJ2-2; D not certain. There are 11 residues in the CDR3. Looked up from germline, CDR1 is DFQATT and CDR2 is SNEGSKA (reference sequence). V gave up 3 bases and J gave up 5 bases, with 4 bases separating them. The DNA of the CDR3 is TGCAGTGCTAGGAGAACCGGGGAGCTGTTTTTT. Protein product: CSARRTGELFF.

The chain combines TRBV6-1 with TRBJ1-1, with a tentative D call TRBD1 (5 bases). The CDR3 sequence is 14 residues long. Per the germline V gene, CDR1 is MNHNS and CDR2 is SASEGT. V was pared by 6 bases and J by 2 bases, with 13 bases between. The CDR3 DNA is TGTGCCAGCAGCAGTTTCAGGGAAAACACTGAAGCTTTCTTT. Protein: CASSSFRENTEAFF.

This chain uses TRBV27 with TRBJ2-1, with TRBD1 identical over 10 bases. The CDR3 sequence is 15 residues long. V trimming: 2 bases; J trimming: 8 bases; junction bases outside the gene matches: 6. The germline gives CDR1 MNHEY, CDR2 SMNVEV (reference sequence). Here the CDR3 reads CASSLRDRGSDEQFF. CDR3 coding DNA: TGTGCCAGCAGTTTAAGGGACAGGGGTTCGGATGAGCAGTTCTTC.

In its sample, this clone was seen a few times. The chain recombines TRBV15 with TRBJ2-7; 7 bases are shared with TRBD1. The CDR3 runs 17 residues. Unmatched junction bases numbered 13, after V lost 1 base and J lost 4 bases. CDR1 and CDR2 from the germline V gene are LNHNV and YYDKDF (reference sequence). The CDR3 here is CATSRVRTGQGVYEQYV. The CDR3 DNA follows: TGTGCCACCAGCAGAGTAAGGACGGGGCAGGGGGTATACGAGCAGTACGTC.